This record covers a single T cell receptor beta chain. Germline V gene data show CDR1 as LGHDT and CDR2 as YNNKEL (reference sequence). Trimming left V 1 base short and J 4 bases short, with 16 bases between. This CDR3 contains 17 residues. The sample is drawn from a study of blood T cell repertoires in COVID-19. Repertoires were generated with immunoSEQ multiplex PCR, while TCRdb's copy carries only in-frame clones and drops some. The data contain tens of thousands of clones, roughly 80% of them singletons. The chain recombines TRBV3-1 (or the pseudogene TRBV3-2) with TRBJ1-4; D call uncertain. Sequences were obtained from peripheral blood. The sequence derives from a human donor in a cohort sampled during active COVID-19. The DNA for the CDR3 is TGTGCCAGCAGCCAAGTTTGGAGGGCGGAGAGTAATGAAAAACTGTTTTTT. The encoded protein is CASSQVWRAESNEKLFF.